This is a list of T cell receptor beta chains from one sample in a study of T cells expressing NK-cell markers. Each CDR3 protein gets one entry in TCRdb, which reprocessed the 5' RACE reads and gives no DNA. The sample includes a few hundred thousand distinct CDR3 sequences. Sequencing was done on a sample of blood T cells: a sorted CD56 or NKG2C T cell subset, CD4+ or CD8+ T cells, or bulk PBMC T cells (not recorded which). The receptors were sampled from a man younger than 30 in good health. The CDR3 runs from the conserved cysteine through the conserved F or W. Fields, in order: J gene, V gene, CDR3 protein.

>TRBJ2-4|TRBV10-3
CAISDSAIGGGIQYF
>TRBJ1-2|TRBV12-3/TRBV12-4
CASTLAPTDGYTF
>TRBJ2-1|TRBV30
CAWVAGDGNEQFF
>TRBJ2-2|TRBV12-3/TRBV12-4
CASSKGTGYTGELFF
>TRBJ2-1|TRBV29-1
CSVEASLIMGEQFF
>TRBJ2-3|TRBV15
CATSRDWLAGGDTQYF
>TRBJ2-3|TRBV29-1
CSVGAGEYETDTQYF
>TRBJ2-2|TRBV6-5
CASSYSIQANTGELFF
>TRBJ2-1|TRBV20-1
CSARDQGQGNYNEQFF
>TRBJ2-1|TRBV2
CASREGTSSYNEQFF
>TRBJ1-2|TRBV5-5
CASSLYDSYGYTF
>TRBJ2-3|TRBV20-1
CSASQTGVRTQYF
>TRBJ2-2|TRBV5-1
CASSLESKTGELFF
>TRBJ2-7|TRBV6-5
CASIGGSLVYF
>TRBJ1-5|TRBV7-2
CASSLAGFSRPQHF
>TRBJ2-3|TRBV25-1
CASSAWGDSDTQYF